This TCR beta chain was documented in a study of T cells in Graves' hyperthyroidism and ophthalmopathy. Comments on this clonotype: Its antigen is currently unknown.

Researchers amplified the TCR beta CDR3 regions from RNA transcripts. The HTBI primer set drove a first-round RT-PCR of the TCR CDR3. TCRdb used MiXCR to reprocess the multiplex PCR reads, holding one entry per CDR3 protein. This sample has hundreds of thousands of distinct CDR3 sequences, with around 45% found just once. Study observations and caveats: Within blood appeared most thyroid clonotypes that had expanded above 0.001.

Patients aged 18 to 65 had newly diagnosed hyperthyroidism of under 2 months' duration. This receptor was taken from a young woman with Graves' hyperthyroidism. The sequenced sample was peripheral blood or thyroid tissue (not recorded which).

The CDR3, as DNA: TGTGCCAGCAGCAGGGCCCCCGGGACAGGGGGCCACGAGCAGTACTTC. Encoded protein: CASSRAPGTGGHEQYF. The chain recombines TRBV21-1 with TRBJ2-7; the table names TRBD1, a call not compared with the DNA. TRBV21-1 is reported as a pseudogene. This CDR3 region has 16 residues.